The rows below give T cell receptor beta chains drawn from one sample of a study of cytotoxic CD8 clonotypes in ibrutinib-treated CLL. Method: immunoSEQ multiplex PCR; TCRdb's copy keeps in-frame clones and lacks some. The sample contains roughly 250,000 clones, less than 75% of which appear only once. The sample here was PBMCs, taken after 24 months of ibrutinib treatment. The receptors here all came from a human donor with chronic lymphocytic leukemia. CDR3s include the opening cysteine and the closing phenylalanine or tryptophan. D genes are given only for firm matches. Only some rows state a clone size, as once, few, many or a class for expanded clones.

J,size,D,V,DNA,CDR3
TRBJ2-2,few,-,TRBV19,TGTGCTACAGCGAGCACCGGGGAGCTGTTTTTT,CATASTGELFF
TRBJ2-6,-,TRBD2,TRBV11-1,TGTGCCAGCAGCTTAGCATGGGGACTAGACTCTGGGGCCAACGTCCTGACTTTC,CASSLAWGLDSGANVLTF
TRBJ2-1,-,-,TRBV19,TGTGCCAGTAGTATAGATCCCCTAGTCACGGGGGAGCAGTTCTTC,CASSIDPLVTGEQFF
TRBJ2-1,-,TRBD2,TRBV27,TGTGCCAGCAGAGGACTAGCGGGAGAGGGTGAGCAGTTCTTC,CASRGLAGEGEQFF
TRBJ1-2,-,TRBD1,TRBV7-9,TGTGCCAGCAGCTCAGGAGGGGACAGCACCTATGGCTACACCTTC,CASSSGGDSTYGYTF
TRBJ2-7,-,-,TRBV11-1,TGTGCCAGCAGCTTAGGGGCTAGCAGTTTCTACGAGCAGTACTTC,CASSLGASSFYEQYF
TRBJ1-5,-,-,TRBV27,TGTGCCAGCAGTCCCCAGGACAGAGGGTATAGCAATCAGCCCCAGCATTTT,CASSPQDRGYSNQPQHF
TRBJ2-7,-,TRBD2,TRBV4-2,TGTGCCAGCAGCCAAGCCATACTAGCGGGAGAGGGGGAGCAGTACTTC,CASSQAILAGEGEQYF
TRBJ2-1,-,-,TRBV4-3,TGCGCCAGCAGCCAAGATATTTGGAGTGGGCGACCCATCAACAATGAGCAGTTCTTC,CASSQDIWSGRPINNEQFF
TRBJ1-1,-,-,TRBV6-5,TGTGCCAGCAGCCGGGGGGGGAAAACGGCGGAAGCTTTCTTT,CASSRGGKTAEAFF
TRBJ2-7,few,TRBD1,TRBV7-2,TGTGCCAGCAGGATTAGGACAGGGCCGTCCTACGAGCAGTACTTC,CASRIRTGPSYEQYF
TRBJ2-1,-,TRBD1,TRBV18,TGTGCCAGCTCACAGGGGGCGGGCAATGAGCAGTTCTTC,CASSQGAGNEQFF
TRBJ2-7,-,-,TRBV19,TGTGCCAGTACCCACGTGGCGAGCGGAGTTTACGAGCAGTACTTC,CASTHVASGVYEQYF
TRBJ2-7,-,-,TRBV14,TGTGCCAGCAGCTCCTCCCGGTACGAGCAGTACTTC,CASSSSRYEQYF
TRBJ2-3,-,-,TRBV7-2,TGTGCCAGCAGCTTTCGAACAGATACGCAGTATTTT,CASSFRTDTQYF
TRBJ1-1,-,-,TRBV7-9,TGTGCCAGCAGCGCCTCCCCGACGAACACTGAAGCTTTCTTT,CASSASPTNTEAFF
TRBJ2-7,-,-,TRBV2,TGTGCCAGCATCGAGGGACGAACCTACGAGCAGTACTTC,CASIEGRTYEQYF